The present T cell receptor beta chain was sequenced within a study of blood T cell repertoires in COVID-19 (dated by TCRdb to about 2020). Study-wide context: Samples covering the acute and convalescent phases of COVID-19 were provided by collaborators in the United States, Italy and Spain. Where available, HLA class I and class II types were obtained from metadata supplied by the sample provider rather than from assay-based typing. Deeply sampled blood TCRbeta repertoires from subjects exposed to, actively infected with, or recovered from COVID-19 were included in the dataset. The samples were drawn from the first 160 participants of the ongoing ImmuneRACE study and from some 1,300 subjects provided by 6 global collaborators. The sample metadata nearly always contained a de-identified subject ID, COVID-19 status, age in years and sex. A freely available public database, intended as a resource for researchers studying the immune response to SARS-CoV-2, is where the repertoires were released. The prospective study material was composed of cDNA or gDNA derived from T cells, B-cell-depleted T cells, or PBMCs. What the study reported, not specific to this receptor: The amount of clinical and demographic metadata varied by source and participant and was provided uncurated.

Comment on this clone: This clone's antigen is unknown. One base away there is no much larger clone; base qualities are not given. This CDR3 is also generated by other DNA sequences in the sample.

At one collaborating source in Seattle, patients were enrolled during active infection and were followed longitudinally through the course of disease. The collaborating institutions used their own protocols to collect whole blood in K2EDTA tubes. For TCRbeta analysis, collaborators shipped samples in one of three forms: frozen whole blood, isolated PBMCs, or DNA extracted from either of those sample types. V and J are truncated by 1 base and 1 base respectively, leaving an intervening sequence of 10 bases. The germline V gene (reference sequence) specifies SEHNR as CDR1 and FQNEAQ as CDR2. From its cysteine to its phenylalanine, the CDR3 spans 15 amino acids. Only CDR3 DNA is held: 45 bases, read in frame from base 1. TCRbeta CDR3 regions were amplified from genomic DNA using the immunoSEQ Assay, a bias-controlled multiplex PCR. Turning to the authors' computational methods: The number of nucleated cells in each sample was estimated from the amplification of reference gene primers within the assay. To quantify the absolute abundance of each unique TCRbeta CDR3 rearrangement, sequence reads were collapsed and filtered. Productive Simpson clonality was computed per sample as the square root of Simpson's diversity index over productive rearrangements. This is the immuneACCESS table as TCRdb keeps it, with only in-frame sequences that have V and J called. A part of the clones is gone; compared with another copy, unresolved V genes explain less than half, and the rest is unexplained. V and J calls and clone size are those listed in that table; D and trimming were worked out from the DNA. The sample table shows about 230,000 clones, and more than 75% are seen once. The ten largest clones add up to around a tenth of the sample.

The chain was built from TRBV7-9 and TRBJ1-1; 5 matching bases give a weak D call of TRBD1. The sample consisted of peripheral blood. The clonotype comes from a middle-aged man with COVID-19, enrolled during active disease. This receptor has the CDR3 CASSLVGRENTEAFF. The sequenced DNA: TGTGCCAGCAGCTTAGTTGGCAGGGAGAACACTGAAGCTTTCTTT.